These 15 T cell receptor beta chains were sequenced from one sample in a study of PD-1 blockade in classical Hodgkin lymphoma. Time point here: cycle 4 day 1 (C4D1), after less than seven weeks of nivolumab. Relapse was seen in all patients after autologous stem cell transplantation, and brentuximab vedotin exposure was variable. The CD4+ T cells used were purified from thawed PBMCs through magnetic negative selection. Profiled with immunoSEQ multiplex PCR; TCRdb holds only in-frame clones, not every one. The sample consists of roughly 30,000 clones, around 79% of them appearing once. The source material was CD4+ T cells from blood, sampled before the fourth cycle of nivolumab. These receptors came from a human donor with classical Hodgkin lymphoma.

This chain connects TRBV20-1 to TRBJ1-4; D perhaps matches TRBD1 (6 bases). Germline V gene data show CDR1 as DFQATT and CDR2 as SNEGSKA (reference sequence). This CDR3 is built from 11 residues. V was pared by 8 bases and J by 8 bases, with 12 bases between. In nucleotides, the CDR3 is TGCAGTCACAGGGTCGGAGAAAAACTGTTTTTT. Encoded protein: CSHRVGEKLFF.

This sequence joins TRBV6-5 and TRBJ1-2; D possibly corresponds to TRBD1 (5 bases). V was cut by 6 bases and J by 4 bases, with 12 bases left in between. Germline values: CDR1 MNHEY, CDR2 SVGAGI. This CDR3 has 13 amino acids. The CDR3 sequence: CASSRQLGYGYTF. DNA for the CDR3: TGTGCCAGCAGCCGACAGTTAGGCTATGGCTACACCTTC.

The V call is TRBV28, the J call TRBJ1-5; no clear D. The CDR3 runs to 14 residues. Per germline, CDR1 MDHEN and CDR2 SYDVKM. Trimming left V 2 bases short and J 0 bases short, with 5 bases between. CDR3 residues: CASSLRYSNQPQHF. DNA for the CDR3: TGTGCCAGCAGTTTACGTTATAGCAATCAGCCCCAGCATTTT.

The rearrangement uses TRBV10-3 and TRBJ2-5, with TRBD1 matching 11 bases. CDR3 length equals 14 residues. Germline V gene sequence: CDR1 ENHRY, CDR2 SYGVKD. V was clipped by 10 bases and J by 4 bases; unmatched bases: 8. The DNA of the CDR3 is TGTGCCACGGGCTGGACAGGGGGCCGAGAGACCCAGTACTTC. Amino acid sequence: CATGWTGGRETQYF.

This clone has more than one count but fewer than ten. The chain links TRBV7-2 to TRBJ1-1; D possibly corresponds to TRBD1 (5 bases). This CDR3 has 15 residues. V was shortened by 1 base and J by 4 bases, with 13 bases between the two germline ends. CDR1 SGHTA and CDR2 FQGNSA come from the germline V gene. CDR3 DNA: TGTGCCAGCAGCTTAGTGGGGGGAGGAATCACTGAAGCTTTCTTT. Encoded protein: CASSLVGGGITEAFF.

V is TRBV10-3 and J is TRBJ1-1; D perhaps matches TRBD1 (6 bases). Germline CDR1 ENHRY, CDR2 SYGVKD. The V end lost 8 bases, the J end lost 1 base, and 14 bases lay between the germline ends. This CDR3 comprises 14 residues. The CDR3 bases are TGTGCCATCCGGGGGGGCAGGGCGAACACTGAAGCTTTCTTT. It is translated as CAIRGGRANTEAFF.

This clone was seen a handful of times. V and J are TRBV7-9 and TRBJ1-1; D is perhaps TRBD1 (5 bases). Trimming removed 4 bases from V and 3 bases from J, with 21 bases in between. CDR1 and CDR2 from the germline V gene are SEHNR and FQNEAQ (reference sequence). The CDR3 consists of 17 residues. The CDR3 loop reads CASSSWDGGYVDTEAFF. In DNA, the CDR3 is TGTGCCAGCAGCTCATGGGACGGTGGCTACGTCGACACTGAAGCTTTCTTT.

This chain connects TRBV19 to TRBJ2-3; no reliable D call. Germline-derived CDR1 and CDR2 are LNHDA and SQIVND (reference sequence). V was cut by 2 bases and J by 4 bases, with 7 bases left in between. This CDR3 contains 13 residues. The CDR3 loop is CASSITAPDTQYF. The CDR3 nucleotides read TGTGCCAGTAGTATAACGGCCCCAGATACGCAGTATTTT.

This clone was detected only a few times. The gene calls are TRBV9 and TRBJ2-7; D may be TRBD2 (6 bases). Germline V gene lookup returns CDR1 SGDLS and CDR2 YYNGEE. The ends were cut back, 1 base at V and 0 bases at J, with 11 bases in the middle. There are 15 residues in the CDR3. The CDR3 DNA is TGTGCCAGCAGCGTATCGGGCGGGACCTCCTACGAGCAGTACTTC. Encoded protein: CASSVSGGTSYEQYF.

This sequence joins TRBV7-9 and TRBJ2-7; 9 positions match TRBD1. Trimming took 0 bases from V and 0 from J; bases not matched to a gene: 9. Germline V gives CDR1 SEHNR, CDR2 FQNEAQ (reference sequence). The CDR3 sequence is 18 residues long. The CDR3 DNA reads TGTGCCAGCAGCTTAGCGAGGGGACAGGGCCGTAACTCCTACGAGCAGTACTTC. Amino acid sequence: CASSLARGQGRNSYEQYF.

V usage is TRBV6-4 and J usage is TRBJ1-1; D not certain. Looked up from germline, CDR1 is MRHNA and CDR2 is SNTAGT. There are 14 residues in the CDR3. Deletions cut 4 bases from V and 1 base from J, with 10 bases between. The CDR3 here is CASSAEPANTEAFF. CDR3 nucleotides: TGTGCCAGCAGTGCCGAGCCTGCGAACACTGAAGCTTTCTTT.

V usage is TRBV18 and J usage is TRBJ2-3; D assignment may be TRBD1 or TRBD2 (5 bases each). Germline CDR1 and CDR2: KGHSH and LQKENI. V was shortened by 2 bases and J by 11 bases, with 11 bases between the two germline ends. The CDR3 extends over 12 amino acids. This CDR3 reads CASSPSRGEQYF. CDR3 nucleotides: TGTGCCAGCTCACCAAGCAGAGGGGAGCAGTATTTT. The variable domain in full, with the rest retrieved from reference TRBV18 and TRBJ2-3, is NAGVMQNPRHLVRRRGQEARLRCSPMKGHSHVYWYRQLPEEGLKFMVYLQKENIIDESGMPKERFSAEFPKEGPSILRIQQVVRGDSAAYFCASSPSRGEQYFGPGTRLTVL.

The chain combines TRBV10-3 with TRBJ2-3; TRBD1 matches at 7 bases. CDR3 size: 14 residues. The V and J ends lost 7 bases and 2 bases, in that order; junction bases with no gene match: 6. Looked up from germline, CDR1 is ENHRY and CDR2 is SYGVKD. The CDR3 sequence: CAINRDRDTDTQYF. For the CDR3, the DNA is TGTGCCATCAATAGGGACAGAGACACAGATACGCAGTATTTT.

The chain has TRBV10-3 and TRBJ2-5, with 9 bases that match TRBD1. The germline V gene has CDR1 ENHRY and CDR2 SYGVKD. This CDR3 comprises 14 residues. Unmatched junction bases numbered 1, after V lost 1 base and J lost 4 bases. The CDR3 spells CAISELGQGETQYF. The CDR3 nucleotides are TGTGCCATCAGTGAGTTGGGACAGGGAGAGACCCAGTACTTC.

V gene TRBV19 combines with J gene TRBJ1-3; D not resolved. The germline V gene has CDR1 LNHDA and CDR2 SQIVND (reference sequence). V was shortened by 5 bases and J by 4 bases, with 3 bases between the two germline ends. The CDR3 is 11 residues long. Written as DNA, the CDR3 is TGTGCCAGTAGTTACGGAAACACCATATATTTT. This codes for CASSYGNTIYF.